These 16 T cell receptor beta chains were sequenced from one sample in a study of blood T cell repertoires in COVID-19. Clones were sequenced by immunoSEQ multiplex PCR, and TCRdb holds only the in-frame ones, with some missing. In the table there are 220,000 or so clones, 86% of which are singletons. Sequencing was carried out using PBMCs or T cells enriched from blood (not recorded which). The receptors were sampled from a woman in her 50s who had recovered from COVID-19.

This sequence joins TRBV5-6 and TRBJ1-6, with D hard to call. The CDR3 runs to 14 residues. V was trimmed by 0 bases and J by 10 bases, leaving 11 bases between them. Germline values: CDR1 SGHDT, CDR2 YYEEEE. The DNA for the CDR3 is TGTGCCAGCAGCTTGGCACTCAAGAGATCACCCCTCCACTTT. Protein: CASSLALKRSPLHF.

The V gene is TRBV28, the J gene TRBJ2-7; D is possibly TRBD2 (6 bases). The germline V and J ends were trimmed by 6 bases and 6 bases, with 18 bases remaining between them. Germline CDR1 and CDR2: MDHEN and SYDVKM. This CDR3 contains 14 residues. In nucleotides, the CDR3 is TGTGCCAGCAGCGAGATGGGACTCCCTACCGAGCAGTACTTC. Its translation: CASSEMGLPTEQYF. The full variable domain, its missing parts supplied by reference TRBV28 and TRBJ2-7, is DVKVTQSSRYLVKRTGEKVFLECVQDMDHENMFWYRQDPGLGLRLIYFSYDVKMKEKGDIPEGYSVSREKKERFSLILESASTNQTSMYLCASSEMGLPTEQYFGPGTRLTVT.

The V and J genes are TRBV7-9 and TRBJ1-2; tentatively, D is TRBD1 (5 bases). V gave up 5 bases and J gave up 8 bases, with 18 bases separating them. The CDR3 covers 14 residues. Germline V lookup: CDR1 SEHNR, CDR2 FQNEAQ (reference sequence). The CDR3 nucleotides are TGTGCCAGCAGCCCCAGCTGGGGGGAATACGGCTACACCTTC. Its translation: CASSPSWGEYGYTF.

CDR3 sequence: CASSPRDRGREKLFF. CDR3 coding DNA: TGCGCCAGCAGCCCCCGTGACAGGGGCAGGGAAAAACTGTTTTTT. The chain couples TRBV5-1 to TRBJ1-4; 8 nucleotides line up with TRBD1. The CDR3 runs to 15 residues. The V and J ends lost 4 bases and 8 bases, in that order; junction bases with no gene match: 10. Germline assignment: CDR1 SGHRS and CDR2 YFSETQ.

Comment on this clone: The sample carries other DNA sequences with the same CDR3. V usage is TRBV19 and J usage is TRBJ2-7; TRBD1 might be the D (6 bases). Germline values: CDR1 LNHDA, CDR2 SQIVND (reference sequence). The V end lost 1 base, the J end lost 3 bases, and 7 bases lay between the germline ends. The CDR3 contains 13 residues. CDR3 in amino acids: CASSIGTVYEQYF. The CDR3 coding sequence is TGTGCCAGTAGTATAGGGACAGTCTACGAGCAGTACTTC.

CDR3 sequence: CASSLWDRGNEKLFF. CDR3 nucleotide sequence: TGTGCCAGCAGTTTATGGGACAGGGGGAATGAAAAACTGTTTTTT. The chain couples TRBV28 to TRBJ1-4; 10 bases fit TRBD1. The germline gives CDR1 MDHEN, CDR2 SYDVKM. The CDR3 runs 15 residues. The J segment lost 5 bases and the V segment lost 0 bases, leaving 0 bases of the junction unmatched. Complete variable domain (other parts from reference TRBV28 and TRBJ1-4): DVKVTQSSRYLVKRTGEKVFLECVQDMDHENMFWYRQDPGLGLRLIYFSYDVKMKEKGDIPEGYSVSREKKERFSLILESASTNQTSMYLCASSLWDRGNEKLFFGSGTQLSVL.

The chain employs TRBV18 and TRBJ2-3; 7 nucleotides line up with TRBD2. Germline CDR1 is KGHSH and CDR2 is LQKENI. The CDR3 is made up of 14 amino acids. The junction had 7 bases not matched to a gene; V was cut back by 4 bases and J by 6 bases. In DNA, the CDR3 is TGTGCCAGCTCACAGTTTGCGGGAGTGGATACGCAGTATTTT. Encoded protein: CASSQFAGVDTQYF.

The chain uses TRBV9 and TRBJ1-2; D is possibly TRBD1 (5 bases). The germline V and J ends were trimmed by 4 bases and 6 bases, with 19 bases remaining between them. Looked up from germline, CDR1 is SGDLS and CDR2 is YYNGEE. This CDR3 has 15 residues. This CDR3 is CASSLEGSGEHGYTF. In DNA, the CDR3 is TGTGCCAGCAGCCTGGAAGGTTCGGGGGAACATGGCTACACCTTC.

This sequence joins TRBV7-2 and TRBJ2-7, with 8 positions matching TRBD2. The germline V gene has CDR1 SGHTA and CDR2 FQGNSA. J lost 7 bases, V lost 1 base, and 9 bases had no gene match. The CDR3 has 15 amino acids. CDR3: CASSLGSGKLEEQYF. The CDR3 nucleotides read TGTGCCAGCAGCTTAGGTAGCGGGAAGTTGGAGGAGCAGTACTTC.

V is TRBV3-1 (or the pseudogene TRBV3-2) and J is TRBJ2-2; maybe TRBD1 (6 bases). The germline V and J ends were trimmed by 1 base and 7 bases, with 16 bases remaining between them. Germline V gene lookup returns CDR1 LGHDT and CDR2 YNNKEL (reference sequence). This CDR3 is built from 16 residues. DNA for the CDR3: TGTGCCAGCAGCCAAGTCTCTACAGGGATTAGCGGGGAGCTGTTTTTT. It specifies CASSQVSTGISGELFF.

This chain uses TRBV30 with TRBJ2-1; tentative D call: TRBD1 (6 bases). The CDR3 has 12 residues. Germline V CDR1 and CDR2: GTSNPN, SVGIG (reference sequence). The ends were cut back, 5 bases at V and 9 bases at J, with 14 bases in the middle. The CDR3 sequence: CAWGIQGFEQFF. CDR3 nucleotides: TGTGCCTGGGGAATTCAGGGGTTTGAGCAGTTCTTC.

The table lists this clone with a count of one. The chain has TRBV11-2 and TRBJ2-1; 11 positions agree with TRBD2. Germline V CDR1 and CDR2: SGHAT, FQNNGV. With 2 bases clipped from V and 0 bases from J, the junction kept 0 bases outside the gene matches. The CDR3 totals 16 residues. CDR3 sequence reads: CASSLTSGSSYNEQFF. CDR3 coding DNA: TGTGCCAGCAGCTTAACTAGCGGGAGCTCCTACAATGAGCAGTTCTTC.

The rearrangement joins TRBV2 to TRBJ2-1; TRBD1 might be the D (6 bases). V was clipped by 5 bases and J by 7 bases, with 21 bases between them. The germline gives CDR1 SNHLY, CDR2 FYNNEI. There are 16 residues in the CDR3. Here the CDR3 DNA reads TGTGCCAGCAGTTTCACACAGGGAGCCCCACAAAATGAGCAGTTCTTC. Protein sequence: CASSFTQGAPQNEQFF.

This chain uses TRBV2 with TRBJ1-1; no definite D call. V shed 3 bases and J shed 0 bases, with 8 bases lying between them. The CDR3 has 14 amino acids. CDR1 is SNHLY and CDR2 is FYNNEI in the germline V gene. The CDR3 sequence: CASSEGQLNTEAFF. CDR3 nucleotides: TGTGCCAGCAGTGAGGGCCAGCTGAACACTGAAGCTTTCTTT.

In the case of this clone: At the DNA level, this CDR3 is encoded by other sequences in the same sample as well. V is TRBV4-3 and J is TRBJ1-5; D remains ambiguous. Germline values: CDR1 LGHNA, CDR2 YSLEER. The CDR3 runs to 13 residues. The V end was cut by 0 bases, the J end by 4 bases, with 4 bases between. The CDR3 sequence is CASSQDRNQPQHF. CDR3 nucleotides: TGCGCCAGCAGCCAAGACAGAAATCAGCCCCAGCATTTT.

V is TRBV11-3 and J is TRBJ1-4; the D gene is possibly TRBD1 (6 bases). This CDR3 is 13 amino acids long. Trimming took 6 bases from V and 3 from J, leaving 8 bases between them. Germline CDR1 SGHNT, CDR2 YENEEA. The CDR3 spells CASRQGANEKLFF. In DNA, the CDR3 is TGTGCCAGCAGACAGGGAGCTAATGAAAAACTGTTTTTT.